This T cell receptor (beta chain) was recorded in a study of T cells in Graves' hyperthyroidism and ophthalmopathy. Study outcomes and limitations: Researchers found most expanded thyroid clonotypes above 0.001 in blood as well. Model-based prediction identified ophthalmopathy a median about 6.8 months prior to its onset.

As to this clonotype: Its cognate antigen is unknown.

Regions amplified from RNA transcripts were the TCR beta CDR3 regions. Researchers ran a first-round RT-PCR on the TCR CDR3 using the HTBI primer set. From the multiplex PCR reads, TCRdb called clonotypes with MiXCR, one entry per CDR3 protein. Of 490,000 or so distinct CDR3 sequences in the sample, 46% were seen once. Those patients with uncontrolled infection, other autoimmune disease, pregnancy or lactation were excluded. Clinical symptoms, serum thyroxine and TRAb, thyroid ultrasound and orbital computed tomography together formed the diagnostic basis. Trimming pared 1 base from V and 0 bases from J, leaving 10 bases between. There are 16 residues in the CDR3. Looked up from germline, CDR1 is SGHTA and CDR2 is FQGNSA.

Sequenced: peripheral blood or thyroid tissue (not recorded which). The chain is built from TRBV7-2 and TRBJ1-5, with D hard to call. This clonotype originated in an adult woman with Graves' disease, either hyperthyroidism or ophthalmopathy (not recorded which). CDR3 protein: CASSLVHAASNQPQHF. The CDR3 DNA is TGTGCCAGCAGCTTAGTGCACGCAGCTAGCAATCAGCCCCAGCATTTT. The complete variable domain, with remaining parts taken from reference TRBV7-2 and TRBJ1-5, reads GAGVSQSPSNKVTEKGKDVELRCDPISGHTALYWYRQSLGQGLEFLIYFQGNSAPDKSGLPSDRFSAERTGGSVSTLTIQRTQQEDSAVYLCASSLVHAASNQPQHFGDGTRLSIL.